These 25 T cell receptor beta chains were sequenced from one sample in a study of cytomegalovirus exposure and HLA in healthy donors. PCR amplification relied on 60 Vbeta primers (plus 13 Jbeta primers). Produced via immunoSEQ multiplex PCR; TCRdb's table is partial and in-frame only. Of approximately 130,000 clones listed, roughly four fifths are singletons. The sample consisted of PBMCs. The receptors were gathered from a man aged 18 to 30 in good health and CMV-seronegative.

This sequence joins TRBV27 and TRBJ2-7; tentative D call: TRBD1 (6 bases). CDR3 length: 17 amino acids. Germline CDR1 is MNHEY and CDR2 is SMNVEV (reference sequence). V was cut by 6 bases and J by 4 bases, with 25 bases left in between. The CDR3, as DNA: TGTGCCAGCAGCCCCTCCCCTACCGGGACATTGGGTTACGAGCAGTACTTC. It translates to CASSPSPTGTLGYEQYF.

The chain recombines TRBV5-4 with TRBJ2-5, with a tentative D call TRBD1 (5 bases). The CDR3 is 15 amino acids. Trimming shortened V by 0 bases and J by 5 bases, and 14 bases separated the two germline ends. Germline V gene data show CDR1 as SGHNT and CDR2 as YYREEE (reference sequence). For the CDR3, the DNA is TGTGCCAGCAGCTTGGGACAGACCCCCAGGGAGACCCAGTACTTC. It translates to CASSLGQTPRETQYF. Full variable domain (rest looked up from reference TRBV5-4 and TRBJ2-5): ETGVTQSPTHLIKTRGQQVTLRCSSQSGHNTVSWYQQALGQGPQFIFQYYREEENGRGNFPPRFSGLQFPNYSSELNVNALELDDSALYLCASSLGQTPRETQYFGPGTRLLVL.

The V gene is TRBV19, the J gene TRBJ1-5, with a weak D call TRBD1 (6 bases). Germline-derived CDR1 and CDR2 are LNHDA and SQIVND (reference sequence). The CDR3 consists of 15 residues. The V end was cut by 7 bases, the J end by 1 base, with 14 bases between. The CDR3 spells CASTPGGASNQPQHF. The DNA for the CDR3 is TGTGCCAGTACGCCTGGGGGGGCGAGCAATCAGCCCCAGCATTTT.

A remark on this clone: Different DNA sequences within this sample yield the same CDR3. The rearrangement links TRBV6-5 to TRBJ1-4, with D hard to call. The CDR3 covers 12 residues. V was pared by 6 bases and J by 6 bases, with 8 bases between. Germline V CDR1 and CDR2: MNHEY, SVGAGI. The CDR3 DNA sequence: TGTGCCAGCAGAACGAGGGATGAAAAACTGTTTTTT. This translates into CASRTRDEKLFF.

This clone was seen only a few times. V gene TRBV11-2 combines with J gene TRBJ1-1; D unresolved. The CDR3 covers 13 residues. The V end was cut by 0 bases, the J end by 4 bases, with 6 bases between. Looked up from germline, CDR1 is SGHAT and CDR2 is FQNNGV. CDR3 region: CASSLDWSTEAFF. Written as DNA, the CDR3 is TGTGCCAGCAGCTTAGATTGGAGCACTGAAGCTTTCTTT.

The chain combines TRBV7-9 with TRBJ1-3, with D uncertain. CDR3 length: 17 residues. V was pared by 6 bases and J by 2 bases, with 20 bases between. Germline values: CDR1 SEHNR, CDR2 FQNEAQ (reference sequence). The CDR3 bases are TGTGCCAGCAGTTCCCACCGCGGGTGGGAAACTGGAAACACCATATATTTT. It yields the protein CASSSHRGWETGNTIYF.

CDR3 sequence reads: CAISEGTGRFYNSPLHF. The CDR3 nucleotides are TGTGCCATCAGTGAGGGCACAGGGCGATTCTATAATTCACCCCTCCACTTT. V gene TRBV10-3 combines with J gene TRBJ1-6; D possibly corresponds to TRBD1 (6 bases). Trimming stripped 2 bases from V and 3 bases from J, with 14 bases between. Germline V gene data show CDR1 as ENHRY and CDR2 as SYGVKD. CDR3 length equals 17 residues.

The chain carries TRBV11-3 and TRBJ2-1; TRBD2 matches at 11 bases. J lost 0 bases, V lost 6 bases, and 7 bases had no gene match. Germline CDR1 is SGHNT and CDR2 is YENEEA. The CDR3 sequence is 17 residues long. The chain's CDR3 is CASSRLAGGSSYNEQFF. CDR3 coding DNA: TGTGCCAGCAGTCGCTTAGCGGGGGGGAGCTCCTACAATGAGCAGTTCTTC. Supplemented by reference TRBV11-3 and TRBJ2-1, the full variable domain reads EAGVVQSPRYKIIEKKQPVAFWCNPISGHNTLYWYLQNLGQGPELLIRYENEEAVDDSQLPKDRFSAERLKGVDSTLKIQPAELGDSAVYLCASSRLAGGSSYNEQFFGPGTRLTVL.

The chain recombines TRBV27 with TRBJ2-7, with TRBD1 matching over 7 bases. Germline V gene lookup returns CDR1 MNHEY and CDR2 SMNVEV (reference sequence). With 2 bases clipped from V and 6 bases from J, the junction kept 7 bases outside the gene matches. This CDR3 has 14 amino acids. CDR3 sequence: CASSLQGEMGEQYF. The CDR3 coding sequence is TGTGCCAGCAGTTTACAGGGGGAAATGGGCGAGCAGTACTTC.

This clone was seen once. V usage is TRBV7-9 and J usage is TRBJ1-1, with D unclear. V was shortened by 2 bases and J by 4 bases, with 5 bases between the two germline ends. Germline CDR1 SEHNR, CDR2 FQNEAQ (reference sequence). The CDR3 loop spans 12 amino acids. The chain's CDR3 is CASSLPGTEAFF. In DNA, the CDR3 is TGTGCCAGCAGCTTACCAGGCACTGAAGCTTTCTTT.

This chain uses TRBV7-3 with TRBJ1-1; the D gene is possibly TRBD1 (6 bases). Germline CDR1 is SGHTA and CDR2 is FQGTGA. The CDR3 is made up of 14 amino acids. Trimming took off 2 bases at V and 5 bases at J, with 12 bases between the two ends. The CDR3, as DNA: TGTGCCAGCAGCTTAGGGGGGGCCGGGACTGAAGCTTTCTTT. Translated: CASSLGGAGTEAFF.

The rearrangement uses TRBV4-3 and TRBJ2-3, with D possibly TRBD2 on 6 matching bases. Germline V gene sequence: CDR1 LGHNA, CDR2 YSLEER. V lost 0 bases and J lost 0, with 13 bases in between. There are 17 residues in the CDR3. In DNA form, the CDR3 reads TGCGCCAGCAGCCAAGACGGGGGACCCCTTAGCACAGATACGCAGTATTTT. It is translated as CASSQDGGPLSTDTQYF.

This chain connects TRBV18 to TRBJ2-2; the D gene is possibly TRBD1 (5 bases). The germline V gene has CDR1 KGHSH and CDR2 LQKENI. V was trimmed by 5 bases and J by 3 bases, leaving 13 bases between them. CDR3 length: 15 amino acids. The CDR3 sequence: CASSRWGADTGELFF. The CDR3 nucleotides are TGTGCCAGCTCAAGATGGGGCGCAGACACCGGGGAGCTGTTTTTT.

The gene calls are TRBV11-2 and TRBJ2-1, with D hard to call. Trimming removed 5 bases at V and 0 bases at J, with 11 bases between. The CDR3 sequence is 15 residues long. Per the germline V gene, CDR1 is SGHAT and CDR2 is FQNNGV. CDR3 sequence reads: CASSQQPYSYNEQFF. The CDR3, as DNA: TGTGCCAGCAGCCAACAGCCTTACTCCTACAATGAGCAGTTCTTC.

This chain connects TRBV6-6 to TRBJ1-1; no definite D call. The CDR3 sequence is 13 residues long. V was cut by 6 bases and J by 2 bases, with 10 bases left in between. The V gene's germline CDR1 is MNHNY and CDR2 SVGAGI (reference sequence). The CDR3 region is CASSDGVNTEAFF. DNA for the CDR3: TGTGCCAGCAGCGACGGGGTTAACACTGAAGCTTTCTTT.

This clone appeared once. CDR3 bases: TGTGCCAGCAGCTCAGGGGGCCAAAACATTCAGTACTTC. This sequence encodes CASSSGGQNIQYF. The gene calls are TRBV11-1 and TRBJ2-4, with 8 bases that match TRBD1. CDR1 is SGHAT, CDR2 FQDESV, per germline (reference sequence). The CDR3 covers 13 residues. Unmatched junction bases numbered 1, after V lost 4 bases and J lost 5 bases.

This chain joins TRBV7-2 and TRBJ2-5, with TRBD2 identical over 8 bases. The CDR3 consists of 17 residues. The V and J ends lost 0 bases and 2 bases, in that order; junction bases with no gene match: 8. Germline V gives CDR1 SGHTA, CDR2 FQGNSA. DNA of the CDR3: TGTGCCAGCAGCTTAGCGTCAGTAGGCGGGGGGCAAGAGACCCAGTACTTC. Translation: CASSLASVGGGQETQYF.

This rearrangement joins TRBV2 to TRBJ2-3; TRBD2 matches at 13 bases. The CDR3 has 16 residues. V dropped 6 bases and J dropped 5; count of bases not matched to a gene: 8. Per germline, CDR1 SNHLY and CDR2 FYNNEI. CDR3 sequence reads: CASRALAGGLRDTQYF. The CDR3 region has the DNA TGTGCCAGCAGGGCACTAGCGGGGGGGCTCAGAGATACGCAGTATTTT.

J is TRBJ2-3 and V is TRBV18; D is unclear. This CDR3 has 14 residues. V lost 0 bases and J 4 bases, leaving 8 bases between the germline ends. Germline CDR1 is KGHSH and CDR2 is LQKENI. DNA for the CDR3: TGTGCCAGCTCACCACCTCTCCGGGCAGATACGCAGTATTTT. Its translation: CASSPPLRADTQYF.

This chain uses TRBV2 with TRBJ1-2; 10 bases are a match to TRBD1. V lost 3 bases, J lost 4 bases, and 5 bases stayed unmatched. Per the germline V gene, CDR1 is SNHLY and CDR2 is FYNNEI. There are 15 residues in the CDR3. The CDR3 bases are TGTGCCAGCAGTGAGGGACAGGGGTTGGTCTATGGCTACACCTTC. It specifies CASSEGQGLVYGYTF. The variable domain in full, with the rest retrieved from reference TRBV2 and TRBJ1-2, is EPEVTQTPSHQVTQMGQEVILRCVPISNHLYFYWYRQILGQKVEFLVSFYNNEISEKSEIFDDQFSVERPDGSNFTLKIRSTKLEDSAMYFCASSEGQGLVYGYTFGSGTRLTVV.

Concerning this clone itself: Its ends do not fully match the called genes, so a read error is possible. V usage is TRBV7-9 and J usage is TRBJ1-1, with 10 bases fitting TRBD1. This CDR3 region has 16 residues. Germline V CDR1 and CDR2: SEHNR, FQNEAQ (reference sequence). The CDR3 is CSSSPGTGVMNTEAFF. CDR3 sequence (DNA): TGTTCCAGCAGCCCCGGGACAGGGGTTATGAACACTGAAGCTTTCTTT.

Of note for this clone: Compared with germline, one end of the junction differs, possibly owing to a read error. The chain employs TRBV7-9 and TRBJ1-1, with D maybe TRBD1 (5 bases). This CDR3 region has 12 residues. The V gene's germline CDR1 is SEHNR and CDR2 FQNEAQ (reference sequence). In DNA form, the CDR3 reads TGTTCCAGCACCGGGGGAGACACTGAAGCTTTCTTT. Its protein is CSSTGGDTEAFF.

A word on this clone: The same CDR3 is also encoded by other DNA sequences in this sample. CDR3 in DNA: TGCGCCAGCAGCCAAGATCGAGGACAGGGCTACGAGCAGTACTTC. This codes for CASSQDRGQGYEQYF. The chain carries TRBV4-1 and TRBJ2-7; 8 nucleotides align to TRBD1. The CDR3 spans 15 residues. Trimming at V came to 0 bases and at J to 3 bases, leaving 4 bases not matched to a gene. CDR1 and CDR2 (germline): MGHRA, YSYEKL.

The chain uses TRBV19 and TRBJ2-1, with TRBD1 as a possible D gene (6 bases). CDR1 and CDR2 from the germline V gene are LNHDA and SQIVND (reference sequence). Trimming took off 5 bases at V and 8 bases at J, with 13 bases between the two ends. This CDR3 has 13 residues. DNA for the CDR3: TGTGCCAGTAGTCAACGCCAGGGGCATGAGCAGTTCTTC. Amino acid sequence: CASSQRQGHEQFF. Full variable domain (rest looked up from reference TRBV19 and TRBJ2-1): DGGITQSPKYLFRKEGQNVTLSCEQNLNHDAMYWYRQDPGQGLRLIYYSQIVNDFQKGDIAEGYSVSREKKESFPLTVTSAQKNPTAFYLCASSQRQGHEQFFGPGTRLTVL.

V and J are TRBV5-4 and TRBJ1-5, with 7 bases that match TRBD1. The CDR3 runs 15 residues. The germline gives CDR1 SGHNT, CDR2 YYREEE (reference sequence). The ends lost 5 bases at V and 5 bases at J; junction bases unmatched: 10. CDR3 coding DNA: TGTGCCAGCAGTTGGAGGGGACAGAAAGATCAGCCCCAGCATTTT. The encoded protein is CASSWRGQKDQPQHF.